This T cell receptor (beta chain) was sequenced in a study of T-cell reconstitution after alpha-beta-depleted transplantation in children (dated by TCRdb to 2016 to 2018). Concerning the study at large: The study quantitatively tracked T-cell immune reconstitution after TCRalphabeta/CD19-depleted allogeneic hematopoietic cell transplantation in children using TCR repertoire profiling.

Per the publication, the treatment or condition label means: allogeneic hematopoietic cell transplantation with graft depleted of TCRalphabeta T cells and CD19 B cells. The children who served as transplant recipients had been given grafts of TCRalphabeta/CD19-depleted allogeneic hematopoietic cells. This clonotype was observed at least ten times. Its antigen remains undetermined. No much larger clone exists at a distance of one base, and base qualities are not known. Paper-wide results and their limitations: About two months after transplant, the apparently early recovery of alphabetaT-cell counts reportedly depended on just several hundred clones that had expanded rapidly and came from non-depleted graft cells. Over subsequent months, a decline in hyperexpanded clone frequencies was noted, and after one year, T-cell counts and TCRbeta diversity were mostly ascribed to newly produced T cells. The high TCRbeta diversity at day 60 in some patients was ascribed to recipient T cells and intrathymic progenitors that had survived conditioning.

The library was made by PCR. These reads were obtained on an Illumina HiSeq 2500. TCR libraries were prepared with molecular barcoding, using unique molecular identifiers to normalize TCRbeta repertoire quantification. In-frame beta chains were kept once TCRdb had trimmed the public reads at Q25 with fastp and called clones with MiXCR. Duplicate CDR3 protein sequences are folded into a single record with the most common DNA and genes. This sample has hundreds of thousands of distinct CDR3 sequences in its table, and less than 9% of those were observed once. The ten largest account for roughly 6% of the sample. This material consisted of PBMCs, mostly from graft donor cells, taken 180 days after TCRalphabeta/CD19-depleted stem cell transplant. The TCR comes from a male patient aged 10 to 17 who had a stem cell transplant for acute lymphoblastic leukemia, so the T cells may come from the graft donor.

The CDR3 reads as follows: CASSPGLALLSSYEQYF. The nucleotides are TGTGCCAGCAGCCCCGGACTAGCCCTACTTAGCTCCTACGAGCAGTACTTC. Here the chain combines TRBV7-2 and TRBJ2-7; 8 central bases correspond to TRBD2. As encoded in the germline V gene, CDR1 is SGHTA while CDR2 is FQGNSA. From cysteine to phenylalanine, the CDR3 is 17 amino acids long. Of all the DNA, just the CDR3 is kept, 51 bases in frame from base 1. Clipping removes 5 bases from V and 0 bases from J, with 12 as the unmatched junction base count.